The clone carrying this T cell receptor (beta chain) has a handful of counts. Its antigen is not identified. Germline assignment: CDR1 LGHNA and CDR2 YNFKEQ. The CDR3 runs 15 residues. Trimming stripped 1 base from V and 6 bases from J, with 15 bases between. Via MiXCR, TCRdb re-called the 5' RACE reads, giving one row per CDR3 protein. The repertoire holds approximately 440,000 distinct CDR3 sequences, with around 19% as singletons. These data originate in a study of T-cell memory formation after mild COVID-19. General observations from the study: Contracting CD4+ clones lay largely in CM and EM, with CD8+ ones residing in EMRA. Unconfirmed was the SARS-CoV-2 specificity of second-wave clones that peaked on day 37. Clones that contracted from day 15 to 85 were balanced CD4/CD8, while later expanders leaned CD4+. The appearance of some responding clones in pre-infection memory suggested that cross-reactive memory joined.

The clonotype was recovered from an adult woman who had mild COVID-19 (a few samples of this study predate the infection). Cell type and time point are not known. Input material: PBMCs or a T cell subset sorted from them (not recorded which). The chain carries TRBV4-2 and TRBJ1-2; maybe TRBD1 (5 bases). CDR3 DNA sequence: TGTGCCAGCAGCCAAGTCGGGTCCAGGGTGAATGGCTACACCTTC. The encoded protein is CASSQVGSRVNGYTF.